The clone carrying this T cell receptor (beta chain) has just one count. Its antigen is not known. This specimen comes from a study of OX40 agonist ivuxolimab in advanced cancers. For the study at large: An agonistic human IgG2 monoclonal antibody against OX40 (CD134) was given.

Per the germline V gene, CDR1 is KGHSH and CDR2 is LQKENI. V lost 4 bases, J lost 6 bases, and 6 bases stayed unmatched. The CDR3 is made up of 14 amino acids. Whole-study findings and limits: Antigens targeted by the expanded peripheral T cells were not determined.

This table comes from immunoSEQ multiplex PCR, and its TCRdb copy is limited to in-frame clones, with some not included. In the table there are some 29,000 clones, about 88% of which are singletons. The clonotype originates from an adult with an advanced solid tumor such as melanoma, head and neck, liver or kidney cancer. This rearrangement joins TRBV18 to TRBJ1-1; 9 bases are shared with TRBD1. The input for sequencing was CD4+ or CD8+ T cells sorted from blood, taken in a trial of the OX40 agonist ivuxolimab. The CDR3 nucleotides are TGTGCCAGCTCACTTGGGACAGGGAAGCCTGAAGCTTTCTTT. Protein product: CASSLGTGKPEAFF.